The 5 T cell receptor beta chains given below trace back to one sample, sequenced in a study of T cells in Graves' hyperthyroidism and ophthalmopathy. Amplification targeted TCR beta CDR3 regions from RNA transcripts. First-round RT-PCR with HTBI primers amplified the TCR CDR3 region. MiXCR, run by TCRdb on the multiplex PCR reads, gives a single entry per CDR3 protein. The sample includes hundreds of thousands of distinct CDR3 sequences, just under 45% of them seen just once. Source material: peripheral blood or thyroid tissue (not recorded which). These receptors all stem from an adult man with Graves' disease, either hyperthyroidism or ophthalmopathy (not recorded which).

This clonotype came up a few times. The gene calls are TRBV20-1 and TRBJ1-5, with D unresolved. Germline loops: CDR1 DFQATT, CDR2 SNEGSKA (reference sequence). The CDR3 has 14 residues. Trimming cost V 3 bases and J 4 bases, with 13 bases left between them. Here the CDR3 reads CSASWAAPNQPQHF. CDR3 DNA: TGCAGTGCTAGTTGGGCAGCGCCAAATCAGCCCCAGCATTTT.

As to this clonotype: The junction departs from the called germline gene at one end, perhaps through a read error. CDR3: CASSSLTVNTEAFF. Here the CDR3 DNA reads TGTGCCAGCAGTTCCTTGACGGTGAACACTGAAGCTTTCTTT. This chain connects TRBV10-2 to TRBJ1-1; unclear D gene. The germline V gene has CDR1 WSHSY and CDR2 SAAADI. This CDR3 is built from 14 residues.

This clonotype was observed a few times. This rearrangement joins TRBV9 to TRBJ1-2; D not certain. The CDR3 has 14 amino acids. Germline CDR1 and CDR2: SGDLS and YYNGEE. V lost 0 bases and J 8 bases, leaving 14 bases between the germline ends. CDR3 amino acids: CASSVALMGGGYTF. The CDR3 nucleotides read TGTGCCAGCAGCGTAGCCTTGATGGGTGGAGGCTACACCTTC.

This clonotype was seen only once. The chain has TRBV11-2 and TRBJ1-6, with a weak D call TRBD1 (5 bases). CDR1 is SGHAT, CDR2 FQNNGV, per germline. The CDR3 runs to 16 residues. Trimming stripped 6 bases from V and 4 bases from J, with 16 bases between. The CDR3 is CASSPYQGAYNSPLHF. The CDR3 DNA reads TGTGCCAGCAGTCCCTACCAGGGAGCATATAATTCACCCCTCCACTTT.

This clonotype was found a few times. The gene calls are TRBV20-1 and TRBJ2-7, with D maybe TRBD1 (6 bases). The germline CDR1 and CDR2 sequences are DFQATT and SNEGSKA (reference sequence). Trimming took 2 bases from V and 3 from J, leaving 14 bases between them. This CDR3 is built from 14 residues. The CDR3 nucleotides read TGCAGTGCTAGAATACAGGGCCCTATCTACGAGCAGTACTTC. Protein sequence: CSARIQGPIYEQYF.